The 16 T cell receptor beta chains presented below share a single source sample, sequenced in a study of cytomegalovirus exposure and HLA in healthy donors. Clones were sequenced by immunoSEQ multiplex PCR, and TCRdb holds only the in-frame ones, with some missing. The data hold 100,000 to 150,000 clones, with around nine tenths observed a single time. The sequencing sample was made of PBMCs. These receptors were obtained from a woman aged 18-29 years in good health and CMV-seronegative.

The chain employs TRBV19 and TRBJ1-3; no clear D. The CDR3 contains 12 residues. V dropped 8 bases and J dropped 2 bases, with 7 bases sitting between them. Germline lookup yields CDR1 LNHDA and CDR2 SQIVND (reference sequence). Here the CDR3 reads CASRTAGNTIYF. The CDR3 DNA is TGTGCCAGTCGTACAGCTGGAAACACCATATATTTT.

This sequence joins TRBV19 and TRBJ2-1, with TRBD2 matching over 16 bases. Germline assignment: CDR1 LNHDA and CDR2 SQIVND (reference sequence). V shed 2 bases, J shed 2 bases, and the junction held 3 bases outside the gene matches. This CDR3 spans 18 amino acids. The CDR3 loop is CASSIPGLAGGPYNEQFF. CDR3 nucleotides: TGTGCCAGTAGTATACCGGGACTAGCGGGAGGGCCCTACAATGAGCAGTTCTTC. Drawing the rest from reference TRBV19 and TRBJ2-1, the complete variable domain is DGGITQSPKYLFRKEGQNVTLSCEQNLNHDAMYWYRQDPGQGLRLIYYSQIVNDFQKGDIAEGYSVSREKKESFPLTVTSAQKNPTAFYLCASSIPGLAGGPYNEQFFGPGTRLTVL.

The CDR3 DNA reads as TGTGCCAGCACCTCCCCCCCGGGACTAGCGGGTTACGAGCAGTACTTC. Amino acid sequence: CASTSPPGLAGYEQYF. V gene TRBV28 combines with J gene TRBJ2-7; 12 bases match TRBD2. CDR3 length: 16 residues. V trimming: 7 bases; J trimming: 4 bases; junction bases outside the gene matches: 11. Looked up from germline, CDR1 is MDHEN and CDR2 is SYDVKM.

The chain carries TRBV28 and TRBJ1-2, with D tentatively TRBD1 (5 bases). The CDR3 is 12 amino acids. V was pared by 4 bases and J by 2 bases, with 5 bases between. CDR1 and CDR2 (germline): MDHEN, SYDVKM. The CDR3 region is CASSYRNYGYTF. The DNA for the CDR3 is TGTGCCAGCAGTTACAGGAACTATGGCTACACCTTC.

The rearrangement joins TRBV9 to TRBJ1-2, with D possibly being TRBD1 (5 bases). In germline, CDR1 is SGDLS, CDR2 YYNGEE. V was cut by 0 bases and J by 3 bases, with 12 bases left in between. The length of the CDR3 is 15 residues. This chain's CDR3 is CASSVAGFGDYGYTF. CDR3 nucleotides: TGTGCCAGCAGCGTAGCAGGGTTCGGTGACTATGGCTACACCTTC.

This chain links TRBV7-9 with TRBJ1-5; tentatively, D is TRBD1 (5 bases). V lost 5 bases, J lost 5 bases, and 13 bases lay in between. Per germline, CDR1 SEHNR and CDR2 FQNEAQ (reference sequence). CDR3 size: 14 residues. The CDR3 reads CASSLQGKDQPQHF. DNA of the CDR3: TGTGCCAGCAGCCTTCAGGGAAAGGATCAGCCCCAGCATTTT.

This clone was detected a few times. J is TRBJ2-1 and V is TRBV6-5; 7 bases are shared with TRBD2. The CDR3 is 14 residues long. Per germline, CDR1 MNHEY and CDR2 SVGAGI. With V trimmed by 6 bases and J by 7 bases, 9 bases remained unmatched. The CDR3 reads CASREDGEGNEQFF. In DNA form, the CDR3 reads TGTGCCAGCAGGGAAGATGGGGAGGGGAATGAGCAGTTCTTC.

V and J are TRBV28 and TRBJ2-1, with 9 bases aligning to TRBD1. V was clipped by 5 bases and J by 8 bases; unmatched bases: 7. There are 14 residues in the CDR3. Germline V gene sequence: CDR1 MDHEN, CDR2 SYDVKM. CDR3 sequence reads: CASSVTGGVDEQFF. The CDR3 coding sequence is TGTGCCAGCAGTGTGACAGGGGGAGTGGATGAGCAGTTCTTC.

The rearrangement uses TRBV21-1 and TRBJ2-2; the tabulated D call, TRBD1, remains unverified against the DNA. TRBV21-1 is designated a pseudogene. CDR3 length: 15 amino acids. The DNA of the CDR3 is TGTGCCAGCCCTACAGGGGGCGGTGACACCGGGGAGCTGTTTTTT. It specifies CASPTGGGDTGELFF.

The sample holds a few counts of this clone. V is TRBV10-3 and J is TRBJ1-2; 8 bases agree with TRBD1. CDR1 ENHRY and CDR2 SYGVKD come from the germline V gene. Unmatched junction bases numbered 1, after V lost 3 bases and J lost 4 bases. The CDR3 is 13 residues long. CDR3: CAISDGQGYGYTF. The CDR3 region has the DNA TGTGCCATCAGTGATGGACAGGGCTATGGCTACACCTTC.

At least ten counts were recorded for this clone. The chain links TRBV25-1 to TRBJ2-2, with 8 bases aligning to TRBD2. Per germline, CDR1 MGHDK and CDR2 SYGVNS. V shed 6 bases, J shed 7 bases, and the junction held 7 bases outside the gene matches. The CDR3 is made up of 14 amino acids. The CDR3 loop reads CASSPGGRFGELFF. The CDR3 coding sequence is TGTGCCAGCAGCCCGGGAGGGCGGTTCGGGGAGCTGTTTTTT.

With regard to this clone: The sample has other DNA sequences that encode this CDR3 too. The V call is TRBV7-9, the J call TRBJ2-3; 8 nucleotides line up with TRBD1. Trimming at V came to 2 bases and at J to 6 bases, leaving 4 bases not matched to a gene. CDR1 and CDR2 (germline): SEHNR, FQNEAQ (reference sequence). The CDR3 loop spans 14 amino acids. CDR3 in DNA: TGTGCCAGCAGCTTATCGCAGGGGGCGGATACGCAGTATTTT. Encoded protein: CASSLSQGADTQYF.

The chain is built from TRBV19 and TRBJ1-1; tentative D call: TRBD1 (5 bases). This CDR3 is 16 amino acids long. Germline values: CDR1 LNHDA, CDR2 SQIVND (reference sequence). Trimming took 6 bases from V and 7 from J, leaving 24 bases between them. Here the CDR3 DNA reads TGTGCCAGTAGCGCACAGCGGGACTCCCAATCGGATGAAGCTTTCTTT. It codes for CASSAQRDSQSDEAFF.

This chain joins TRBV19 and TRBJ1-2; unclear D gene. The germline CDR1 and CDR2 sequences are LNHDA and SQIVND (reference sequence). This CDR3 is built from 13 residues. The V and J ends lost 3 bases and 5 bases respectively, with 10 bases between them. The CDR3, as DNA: TGTGCCAGTAGTATGTCAGGTCCGTATGGCTACACCTTC. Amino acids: CASSMSGPYGYTF.

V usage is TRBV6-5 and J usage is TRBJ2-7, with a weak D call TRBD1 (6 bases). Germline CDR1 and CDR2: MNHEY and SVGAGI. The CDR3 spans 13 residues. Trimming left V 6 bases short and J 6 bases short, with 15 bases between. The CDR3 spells CASRTLGGREQYF. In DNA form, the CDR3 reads TGTGCCAGCAGGACATTAGGGGGTCGCGAGCAGTACTTC.

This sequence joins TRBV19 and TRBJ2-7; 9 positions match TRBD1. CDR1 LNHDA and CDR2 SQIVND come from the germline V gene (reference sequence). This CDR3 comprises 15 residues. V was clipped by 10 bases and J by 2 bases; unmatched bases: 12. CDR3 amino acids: CATTLGGQGTYEQYF. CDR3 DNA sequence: TGTGCCACCACACTTGGGGGACAGGGCACCTACGAGCAGTACTTC.